This T cell receptor (beta chain) was recorded in a study of control samples from healthy donors and cancer patients (TCRdb year 2020). Turning to this clone: It has no known antigen specificity. The record has no base qualities; no much larger clone is one base away.

From the cysteine up to the phenylalanine, the CDR3 has a length of 14 residues. The only DNA kept is the CDR3, 42 bases in frame from the first base. The germline V gene gives CDR1 as MNHEY and CDR2 as SVGEGT. V loses 0 bases of germline sequence and J loses 6 bases, and the interval between the two ends is 11 bases. The method was the immunoSEQ multiplex PCR assay. TCRdb obtained this table from immuneACCESS and retained in-frame rearrangements with V and J assigned. These tables miss some clones; where compared with another copy, unresolved V genes account for less than half of the shortfall, and the remainder is unexplained. Counted in this sample were about 97,000 clones; about 90% of them appeared once. The ten largest make up around 2.3% of the sample.

The sequencing input was blood. This sequence uses TRBV6-2 or TRBV6-3 and TRBJ1-1; the D gene identity is not certain. The source of this sequence is a woman younger than 35 in good health. The nucleotide sequence is TGTGCCAGCAGTTACTCGACCCAGTCCTCTGAAGCTTTCTTT. It is translated as CASSYSTQSSEAFF.